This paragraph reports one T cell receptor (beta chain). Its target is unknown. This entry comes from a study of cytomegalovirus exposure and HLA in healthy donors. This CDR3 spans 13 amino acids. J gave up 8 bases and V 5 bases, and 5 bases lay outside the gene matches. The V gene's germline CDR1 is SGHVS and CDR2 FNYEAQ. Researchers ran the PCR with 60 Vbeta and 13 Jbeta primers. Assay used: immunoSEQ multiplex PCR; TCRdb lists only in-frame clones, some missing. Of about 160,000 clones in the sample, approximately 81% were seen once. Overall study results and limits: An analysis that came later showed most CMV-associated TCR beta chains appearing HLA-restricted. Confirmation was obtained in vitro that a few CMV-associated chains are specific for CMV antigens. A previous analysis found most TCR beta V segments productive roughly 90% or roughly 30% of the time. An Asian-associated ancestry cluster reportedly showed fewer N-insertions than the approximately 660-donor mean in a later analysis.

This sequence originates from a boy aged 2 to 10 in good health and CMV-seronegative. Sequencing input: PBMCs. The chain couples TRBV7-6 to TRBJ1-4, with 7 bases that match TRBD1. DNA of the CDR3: TGTGCCAGCAGCCCGAGGACAGGCGAAAAACTGTTTTTT. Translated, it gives CASSPRTGEKLFF. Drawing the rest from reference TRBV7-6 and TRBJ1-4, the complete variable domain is GAGVSQSPRYKVTKRGQDVALRCDPISGHVSLYWYRQALGQGPEFLTYFNYEAQQDKSGLPNDRFSAERPEGSISTLTIQRTEQRDSAMYRCASSPRTGEKLFFGSGTQLSVL.